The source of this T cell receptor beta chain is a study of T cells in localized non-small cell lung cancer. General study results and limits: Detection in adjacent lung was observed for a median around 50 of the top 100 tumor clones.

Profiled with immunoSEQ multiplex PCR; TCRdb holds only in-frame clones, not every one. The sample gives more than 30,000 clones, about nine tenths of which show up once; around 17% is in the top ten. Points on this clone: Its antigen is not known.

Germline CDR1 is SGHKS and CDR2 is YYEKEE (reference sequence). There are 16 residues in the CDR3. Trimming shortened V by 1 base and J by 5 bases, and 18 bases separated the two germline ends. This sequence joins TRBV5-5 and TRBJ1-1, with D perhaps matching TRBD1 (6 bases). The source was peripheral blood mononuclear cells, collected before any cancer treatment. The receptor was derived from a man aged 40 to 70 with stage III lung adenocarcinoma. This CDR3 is CASSLRNTGGETEAFF. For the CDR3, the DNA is TGTGCCAGCAGCTTGAGAAATACCGGGGGCGAAACTGAAGCTTTCTTT.